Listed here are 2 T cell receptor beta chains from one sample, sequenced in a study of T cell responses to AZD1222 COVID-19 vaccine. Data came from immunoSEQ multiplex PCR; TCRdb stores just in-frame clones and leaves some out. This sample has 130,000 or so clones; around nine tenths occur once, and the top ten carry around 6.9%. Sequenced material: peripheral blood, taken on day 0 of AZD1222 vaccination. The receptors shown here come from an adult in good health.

This CDR3 reads CASTPPRVRGTEAFF. CDR3 bases: TGTGCCAGCACCCCCCCCAGGGTCAGGGGCACTGAAGCTTTCTTT. This chain joins TRBV28 and TRBJ1-1; D may be TRBD1 (6 bases). V shed 7 bases and J shed 4 bases, with 19 bases lying between them. Germline CDR1 and CDR2: MDHEN and SYDVKM. The length of the CDR3 is 15 residues.

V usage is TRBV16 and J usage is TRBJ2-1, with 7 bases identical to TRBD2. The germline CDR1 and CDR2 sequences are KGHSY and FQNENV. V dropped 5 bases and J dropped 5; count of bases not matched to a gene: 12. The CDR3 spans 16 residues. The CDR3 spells CASSDIILAPNNEQFF. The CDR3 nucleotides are TGTGCCAGCAGCGATATTATACTAGCGCCGAACAATGAGCAGTTCTTC. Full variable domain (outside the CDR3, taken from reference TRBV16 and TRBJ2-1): GEEVAQTPKHLVRGEGQKAKLYCAPIKGHSYVFWYQQVLKNEFKFLISFQNENVFDETGMPKERFSAKCLPNSPCSLEIQATKLEDSAVYFCASSDIILAPNNEQFFGPGTRLTVL.